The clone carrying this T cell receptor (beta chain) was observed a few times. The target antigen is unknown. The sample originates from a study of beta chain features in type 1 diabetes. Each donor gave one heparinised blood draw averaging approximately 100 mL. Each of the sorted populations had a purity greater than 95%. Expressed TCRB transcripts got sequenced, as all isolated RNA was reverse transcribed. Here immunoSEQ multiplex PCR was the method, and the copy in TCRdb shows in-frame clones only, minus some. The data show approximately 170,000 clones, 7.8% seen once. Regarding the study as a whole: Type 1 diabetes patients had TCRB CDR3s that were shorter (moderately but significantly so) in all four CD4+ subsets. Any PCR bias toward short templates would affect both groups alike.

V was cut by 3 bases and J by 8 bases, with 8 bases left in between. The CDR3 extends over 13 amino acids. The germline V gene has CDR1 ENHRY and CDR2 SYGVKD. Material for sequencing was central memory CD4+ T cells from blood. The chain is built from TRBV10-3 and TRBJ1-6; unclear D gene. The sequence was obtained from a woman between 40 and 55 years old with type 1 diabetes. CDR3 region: CAISESRDSPLHF. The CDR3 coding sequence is TGTGCCATCAGTGAATCACGGGATTCACCCCTCCACTTT.